Following are 21 T cell receptor beta chains from one sample sequenced in a study of cytomegalovirus exposure and HLA in healthy donors. In the PCR, 60 Vbeta and 13 Jbeta primers were used. The assay was immunoSEQ multiplex PCR, and TCRdb's table has in-frame clones only and misses some. The sample lists about 120,000 clones, about 59% occurring once. What was sequenced was PBMCs. The source of these receptors is a woman aged 35 to 49 in good health and CMV-seropositive.

V is TRBV11-3 and J is TRBJ2-5, with 10 bases matching TRBD2. Germline CDR1 reads SGHNT; CDR2 reads YENEEA. The V segment lost 9 bases and the J segment 2 bases; nucleotides outside the gene matches: 3. The CDR3 length is 13 residues. The CDR3 DNA is TGTGCCAGAGCGGGAGGGAATCAAGAGACCCAGTACTTC. This gives the protein CARAGGNQETQYF.

The chain employs TRBV6-5 and TRBJ2-3; D not resolved. The CDR3 length is 12 residues. Trimming removed 3 bases from V and 4 bases from J, with 5 bases in between. Germline values: CDR1 MNHEY, CDR2 SVGAGI. CDR3 loop: CASSYNSDTQYF. The DNA of the CDR3 is TGTGCCAGCAGTTATAATTCAGATACGCAGTATTTT.

The chain combines TRBV19 with TRBJ2-2; the match to TRBD2 covers 13 bases. V lost 6 bases, J lost 0 bases, and 10 bases stayed unmatched. This CDR3 has 19 residues. Germline CDR1 LNHDA, CDR2 SQIVND (reference sequence). The CDR3 region is CASRTGLAGRIANTGELFF. DNA of the CDR3: TGTGCCAGTAGAACGGGACTAGCGGGACGTATAGCGAACACCGGGGAGCTGTTTTTT.

This clone was detected a few times. This chain joins TRBV9 and TRBJ2-1; weak D call: TRBD2 (5 bases). The germline CDR1 and CDR2 sequences are SGDLS and YYNGEE. V lost 1 base and J lost 5, with 10 bases in between. The CDR3 consists of 14 residues. The CDR3 sequence: CASSVTDSNNEQFF. The CDR3, as DNA: TGTGCCAGCAGCGTAACGGACTCGAACAATGAGCAGTTCTTC.

The chain recombines TRBV5-6 with TRBJ2-2, with D possibly being TRBD2 (6 bases). The CDR3 covers 12 residues. From germline, CDR1 is SGHDT and CDR2 YYEEEE. Trimming took 4 bases from V and 8 from J, leaving 9 bases between them. The CDR3 bases are TGTGCCAGCAGCCACGGGACTGGGGAGCTGTTTTTT. Amino acid sequence: CASSHGTGELFF.

The sample holds one count of this clone. The V and J genes are TRBV4-1 and TRBJ2-5; D is possibly TRBD1 (5 bases). Trimming removed 3 bases at V and 7 bases at J, with 18 bases between. The CDR3 covers 15 residues. Germline V lookup: CDR1 MGHRA, CDR2 YSYEKL. The CDR3 reads CASSHPDSLPGTQYF. CDR3 DNA: TGCGCCAGCAGCCATCCCGACAGCCTACCAGGGACCCAGTACTTC.

V and J are TRBV11-3 and TRBJ2-5; the D gene is possibly TRBD1 (6 bases). The CDR3 loop spans 13 amino acids. Between the trimmed V and J ends, which lost 3 bases and 9 bases, there was a span of 14 bases. Looked up from germline, CDR1 is SGHNT and CDR2 is YENEEA. The CDR3 loop is CASSFTGTTAQYF. CDR3 nucleotides: TGTGCCAGCAGCTTCACCGGGACAACTGCCCAGTACTTC.

This clone was seen a few times. The gene calls are TRBV14 and TRBJ2-5; D perhaps matches TRBD2 (6 bases). Germline assignment: CDR1 SGHDN and CDR2 FVKESK. The CDR3 has 14 amino acids. Deletions cut 4 bases from V and 7 bases from J, with 16 bases between. CDR3 in amino acids: CASSRPGLGGTQYF. The CDR3 DNA is TGTGCCAGCAGCCGACCGGGACTTGGAGGGACCCAGTACTTC.

A single count supports this clone. The chain combines TRBV29-1 with TRBJ1-1; D is possibly TRBD1 (5 bases). The germline gives CDR1 SQVTM, CDR2 ANQGSEA. CDR3 length: 14 amino acids. The V end was cut by 3 bases, the J end by 1 base, with 12 bases between. The CDR3 DNA reads as TGCAGCGTTGAGGAGACAGTGAAGAACACTGAAGCTTTCTTT. This translates into CSVEETVKNTEAFF.

The V call is TRBV5-1, the J call TRBJ2-3; 8 bases align to TRBD2. The V gene's germline CDR1 is SGHRS and CDR2 YFSETQ. The ends lost 1 base at V and 5 bases at J; junction bases unmatched: 3. This CDR3 is 14 amino acids long. The CDR3 bases are TGCGCCAGCAGCTTGTTGACTAGCGAAGATACGCAGTATTTT. The encoded protein is CASSLLTSEDTQYF.

The chain links TRBV6-5 to TRBJ1-5; D is perhaps TRBD1 (5 bases). Trimming pared 7 bases from V and 1 base from J, leaving 11 bases between. CDR1 MNHEY and CDR2 SVGAGI come from the germline V gene. The CDR3 has 14 residues. CDR3 bases: TGTGCCAGCATAAGGGGCCAGAGCAATCAGCCCCAGCATTTT. It translates to CASIRGQSNQPQHF.

The chain carries TRBV5-6 and TRBJ2-7; tentatively, D is TRBD1 (6 bases). Looked up from germline, CDR1 is SGHDT and CDR2 is YYEEEE. Trimming cost V 4 bases and J 0 bases, with 17 bases left between them. The CDR3 runs 16 residues. Written as DNA, the CDR3 is TGTGCCAGCAGCCCCATTCGGGCACAGGGCTCCTACGAGCAGTACTTC. Its protein product is CASSPIRAQGSYEQYF. Based on the CDR3 plus reference TRBV5-6 and TRBJ2-7, the full variable domain is DAGVTQSPTHLIKTRGQQVTLRCSPKSGHDTVSWYQQALGQGPQFIFQYYEEEERQRGNFPDRFSGHQFPNYSSELNVNALLLGDSALYLCASSPIRAQGSYEQYFGPGTRLTVT.

This rearrangement joins TRBV7-3 to TRBJ1-2, with D uncertain. The CDR3 extends over 14 amino acids. Germline CDR1 and CDR2: SGHTA and FQGTGA. V dropped 5 bases and J dropped 4 bases, with 14 bases sitting between them. The CDR3 is CASSVNPGLYGYTF. The CDR3 coding sequence is TGTGCCAGCAGCGTAAATCCTGGCCTCTATGGCTACACCTTC.

V usage is TRBV29-1 and J usage is TRBJ2-7; D perhaps matches TRBD1 (5 bases). Trimming left V 5 bases short and J 4 bases short, with 9 bases between. The CDR3 runs 11 residues. Per germline, CDR1 SQVTM and CDR2 ANQGSEA. CDR3 loop: CSVLQDYEQYF. As DNA, the CDR3 is TGCAGCGTTTTACAGGATTACGAGCAGTACTTC.

The V and J genes are TRBV4-1 and TRBJ1-3; 10 nucleotides line up with TRBD1. The V segment lost 1 base and the J segment 7 bases; nucleotides outside the gene matches: 7. Germline loops: CDR1 MGHRA, CDR2 YSYEKL. The CDR3 contains 16 residues. The CDR3 loop reads CASSQVLRDRGNTIYF. CDR3 nucleotides: TGCGCCAGCAGCCAAGTATTAAGGGACAGGGGTAACACCATATATTTT.

The rearrangement joins TRBV5-1 to TRBJ1-2, with D uncertain. The CDR3 is made up of 11 amino acids. Germline V lookup: CDR1 SGHRS, CDR2 YFSETQ. V was trimmed by 4 bases and J by 7 bases, leaving 8 bases between them. This CDR3 reads CASSPGGGYTF. The DNA for the CDR3 is TGCGCCAGCAGCCCGGGAGGTGGCTACACCTTC.

This clone showed up just a few times. The V call is TRBV7-3, the J call TRBJ1-4; D is possibly TRBD1 (6 bases). CDR3 length equals 12 residues. Germline loops: CDR1 SGHTA, CDR2 FQGTGA. The V end lost 9 bases, the J end lost 5 bases, and 10 bases lay between the germline ends. The CDR3 DNA reads as TGTGCCAGTGGGACACCAAATGAAAAACTGTTTTTT. This codes for CASGTPNEKLFF.

V gene TRBV4-1 combines with J gene TRBJ1-4, with no clear D. This CDR3 has 15 amino acids. V was trimmed by 4 bases and J by 5 bases, leaving 14 bases between them. Germline CDR1 and CDR2: MGHRA and YSYEKL. The CDR3 DNA sequence: TGCGCCAGCAGCCCGAGGCTTATTGGGAATGAAAAACTGTTTTTT. This codes for CASSPRLIGNEKLFF.

The V call is TRBV7-8, the J call TRBJ2-1; D uncertain. Germline V gene data show CDR1 as SGHVS and CDR2 as FQNEAQ. The CDR3 covers 14 residues. The V end was cut by 1 base, the J end by 3 bases, with 7 bases between. This CDR3 is CASSLGAYYNEQFF. CDR3 nucleotide sequence: TGTGCCAGCAGCTTAGGGGCTTACTACAATGAGCAGTTCTTC.

The rearrangement joins TRBV5-6 to TRBJ1-3; no firm D call. Germline V gene lookup returns CDR1 SGHDT and CDR2 YYEEEE. V was pared by 1 base and J by 0 bases, with 11 bases between. This CDR3 has 16 residues. The CDR3 region has the DNA TGTGCCAGCAGCTTGCGAGACATCGCCTCTGGAAACACCATATATTTT. Residues: CASSLRDIASGNTIYF.

The chain recombines TRBV28 with TRBJ1-4; D is unresolved. The CDR3 consists of 14 residues. V lost 5 bases to trimming and J lost 13 bases, with 20 bases between them. The germline V gene has CDR1 MDHEN and CDR2 SYDVKM. The CDR3 protein is CASSHLFRDIRLFF. The CDR3 nucleotides are TGTGCCAGCAGTCACTTATTCCGGGATATTCGACTGTTTTTT.